A selection of T cell receptor beta chains follows, all from one sample in a study of blood T cell repertoires in COVID-19. Sequenced by immunoSEQ multiplex PCR; TCRdb stores in-frame clones only, minus some. The sample lists more than 300,000 clones, around 88% seen once, with approximately 1.6% in the top ten. Specimen: peripheral blood. These receptor sequences come from a woman aged 25 to 39 with COVID-19, enrolled during active disease. CDR3s include the opening cysteine and the closing phenylalanine or tryptophan. The D gene is left open where the match is weak. Expanded clones are given a class, and other clones once, few, many or no size at all.

V	size	J	D	DNA	CDR3
TRBV19	.	TRBJ1-5	.	TGTGCCATCTCACCCGGGGGGTCAAATCAGCCCCAGCATTTT	CAISPGGSNQPQHF
TRBV9	.	TRBJ1-2	.	TGTGCCAGCAGCGTGGGCAGGGTGAACTATGGCTACACCTTC	CASSVGRVNYGYTF
TRBV7-7	once	TRBJ1-2	TRBD1	TGTGCTAGCAGTCACAGGGGGGGGTTCTATGGCTACACCTTC	CASSHRGGFYGYTF
TRBV7-8	.	TRBJ1-2	.	TGTGCCAGCAGCTTAGACCTCGGGACGGGGACACTTAAGTATGGCTACACCTTC	CASSLDLGTGTLKYGYTF
TRBV6-5	.	TRBJ2-5	.	TGTGCCAGCAAGCTTTCGGGGGGCAGGGAGACCCAGTACTTC	CASKLSGGRETQYF
TRBV27	.	TRBJ2-2	.	TGTGCCAGCAGTCCCGGCGGACAGACCGGGGAGCTGTTTTTT	CASSPGGQTGELFF
TRBV7-3	.	TRBJ1-1	TRBD1	TGTGCCAGCAGCCAAAGGGGGCAGGGGGTAGGGAACACTGAAGCTTTCTTT	CASSQRGQGVGNTEAFF
TRBV6-6	.	TRBJ1-2	.	.	CASILDTVANYGYTF
TRBV5-5	.	TRBJ2-5	.	TGTGCCAGCAGCTTTTGGCAGTCCCAAGAGACCCAGTACTTC	CASSFWQSQETQYF
TRBV6-5	.	TRBJ1-6	TRBD1	TGTGCCAGCAGTAAGGACAGGGGGAACTCACCCCTCCACTTT	CASSKDRGNSPLHF
TRBV24-1	.	TRBJ2-5	.	TGTGCCACCAGACGTGCAGACCAAGAGACCCAGTACTTC	CATRRADQETQYF
TRBV11-3	.	TRBJ2-5	TRBD2	TGTGCCAGCAGCTTAAACCTAGCGGGGGCAAGAGAGACCCAGTACTTC	CASSLNLAGARETQYF
TRBV5-1	few	TRBJ2-7	.	TGCGCCAGCAGCTTGCTACGGAGGGTACCAGGGGGGCAGTACTTC	CASSLLRRVPGGQYF
TRBV14	.	TRBJ2-4	TRBD1	TGTGCCAGCAGCCCCTCAGTCGGGCGGACAGGGAAAAACATTCAGTACTTC	CASSPSVGRTGKNIQYF
TRBV2	.	TRBJ1-5	.	TGTGCCAGCAGTAAGTGGGAGGGAGGGAGTCAGCCCCAGCATTTT	CASSKWEGGSQPQHF
TRBV7-8	.	TRBJ1-3	.	TGTGCCAGCAGCCCCCGGGGTTCTGGAAACACCATATATTTT	CASSPRGSGNTIYF
TRBV21-1	.	TRBJ2-5	.	TGTGCCAGCAGCAAAGACCTCCGGGAGCGGGGGGCAGAGACCCAGTACTTC	CASSKDLRERGAETQYF
TRBV7-3	once	TRBJ1-1	.	TGTGCCAGCAGCTTAAGTCCAGCTAGGAACACTGAAGCTTTCTTT	CASSLSPARNTEAFF
TRBV11-2	.	TRBJ1-1	.	TGTGCCAGCAGCTTCCATAACACTGAAGCTTTCTTT	CASSFHNTEAFF
TRBV19	.	TRBJ1-2	.	TGTGCCAGTACCTCCGGGGTATTTGGCTACACCTTC	CASTSGVFGYTF
TRBV7-2	few	TRBJ1-6	TRBD1	TGTGCCAGCAGGCAAGGGGGCGCGGGAAATTCACCCCTCCACTTT	CASRQGGAGNSPLHF
TRBV10-3	once	TRBJ1-3	.	TGTGCCATCAGTGAGGAGAACACCATATATTTT	CAISEENTIYF
TRBV11-2	.	TRBJ2-3	TRBD2	TGTGCCAGCAGCTTTGCACCGGGACTAGCGGGGGGCACAGATACGCAGTATTTT	CASSFAPGLAGGTDTQYF
TRBV6-2/TRBV6-3	.	TRBJ1-2	.	TGTGCCAGCAGTTACTCTAAGAGGCGTCAGAACTATGGCTACACCTTC	CASSYSKRRQNYGYTF
TRBV3-1/TRBV3-2	.	TRBJ2-5	TRBD2	TGTGCCAGCAGCCAAGAGGGACTAGCGGGGGCCCCGAAGACCCAGTACTTC	CASSQEGLAGAPKTQYF
TRBV6-6	.	TRBJ1-6	.	TGTGCCAGCAGGAGCCCCACAGGGACCCATTCACCCCTCCACTTT	CASRSPTGTHSPLHF
TRBV15	.	TRBJ2-6	.	TGTGCCACCAGCAGAGATGGCAGGGTCTGGGCCAACGTCCTGACTTTC	CATSRDGRVWANVLTF
TRBV21-1	few	TRBJ1-1	.	TGTGCCAGCACCCGGGCGGGGAACACTGAAGCTTTCTTT	CASTRAGNTEAFF
TRBV4-1	.	TRBJ2-6	.	TGCGCCAGCAGCCTACGGGACATAACCTACTCTGGGGCCAACGTCCTGACTTTC	CASSLRDITYSGANVLTF
TRBV7-9	.	TRBJ2-2	TRBD1	TGTGCCAGCAGATCAGGGGGCCGGAACACCGGGGAGCTGTTTTTT	CASRSGGRNTGELFF
TRBV27	.	TRBJ2-1	.	TGTGCCAGCAGTTTATCCCTAAACAGGTACAATGAGCAGTTCTTC	CASSLSLNRYNEQFF
TRBV5-1	.	TRBJ2-7	TRBD1	TGCGCCAGCAGCAACCGGGACAGGGGCCTCTACGAGCAGTACTTC	CASSNRDRGLYEQYF
TRBV19	.	TRBJ1-1	.	TGTGCCAGTAGGCGGGAGGGGACCACTGAAGCTTTCTTT	CASRREGTTEAFF
TRBV19	.	TRBJ1-1	.	TGTGCCAGTAGCCTCCCCCGCGGGGTTGGGGGCACTGAAGCTTTCTTT	CASSLPRGVGGTEAFF
TRBV7-9	.	TRBJ1-4	TRBD1	TGTGCCAGCAGCTCCCCCGGGACAGCGCCTAGAACTAATGAAAAACTGTTTTTT	CASSSPGTAPRTNEKLFF
TRBV20-1	.	TRBJ2-3	.	TGCAGTGCCGGGGTTTTCGATACGCAGTATTTT	CSAGVFDTQYF
TRBV12-3/TRBV12-4	.	TRBJ2-1	TRBD2	TGCGGGGGGGGAAGATACAATGAGCAGTTCTTC	CGGGRYNEQFF
TRBV4-2	.	TRBJ2-4	.	TGTGCCAGCAGCCAAGGTGGTAGCGCCAAAAACATTCAGTACTTC	CASSQGGSAKNIQYF
TRBV28	once	TRBJ1-2	.	TGTGCCAGCAGTATCGACAGGAACTATGGCTACACCTTC	CASSIDRNYGYTF
TRBV5-4	.	TRBJ2-7	.	TGTGCCAGCAGCCTAAAGGGCGGGGCTGCCTCCTACGAGCAGTACTTC	CASSLKGGAASYEQYF
TRBV4-3	.	TRBJ2-1	.	TGCGCCAGCAGCCAAGATCTGGCAGGGGATGAGCAGTTCTTC	CASSQDLAGDEQFF
TRBV10-1	.	TRBJ2-3	.	TGCGCCAGCAGTGAGTCGATACCCGCCAGGGGACCTTTCACAGATACGCAGTATTTT	CASSESIPARGPFTDTQYF
TRBV7-2	.	TRBJ2-7	TRBD1	TGTGCCAGCAGCTTCTTCCTATCCAGGACAGGGATTTTCTACGAGCAGTACTTC	CASSFFLSRTGIFYEQYF
TRBV5-1	once	TRBJ1-5	TRBD1	TGCGCCAGCAGCATGACAGGGGGCCGCAATCAGCCCCAGCATTTT	CASSMTGGRNQPQHF
TRBV6-5	.	TRBJ1-1	.	TGTGCCAGCAGTCACATCTACACTGAAGCTTTCTTT	CASSHIYTEAFF